What follows are 11 T cell receptor beta chains derived from one specimen sequenced in a study of T cells expressing NK-cell markers. Using the 5' RACE reads, TCRdb records one entry per CDR3 protein without DNA. The repertoire table contains about 460,000 distinct CDR3 sequences. The specimen sequenced was blood T cells: a sorted CD56 or NKG2C T cell subset, CD4+ or CD8+ T cells, or bulk PBMC T cells (not recorded which). The receptors here all came from a woman aged 45 to 65 in good health.

The CDR3 is CSVPAGADIQYF. The rearrangement uses TRBV20-1 and TRBJ2-4; TCRdb's assignment of TRBD2 cannot be checked, as there is no DNA. The CDR3 extends over 12 amino acids. Germline CDR1 DFQATT, CDR2 SNEGSKA (reference sequence).

The chain's CDR3 is CASSQAGLAVYNEQFF. The rearrangement uses TRBV4-1 and TRBJ2-1; the D gene TCRdb calls, TRBD2, cannot be checked with no DNA. CDR3 length equals 16 residues. CDR1 is MGHRA, CDR2 YSYEKL, per germline.

This rearrangement joins TRBV30 to TRBJ2-2; TCRdb's D call of TRBD2 is untestable without DNA. The CDR3 length is 15 residues. Germline values: CDR1 GTSNPN, CDR2 SVGIG (reference sequence). Here the CDR3 reads CAWDEVAGGTGELFF.

The chain carries TRBV10-3 and TRBJ2-1; TCRdb's assignment of TRBD1 cannot be checked, as there is no DNA. Germline CDR1 reads ENHRY; CDR2 reads SYGVKD. The CDR3 has 18 amino acids. The chain's CDR3 is CAISESTGGKSSYNEQFF.

The chain joins TRBV24-1 to TRBJ2-3; there is no DNA to check the TCRdb D call of TRBD2. The germline V gene has CDR1 KGHDR and CDR2 SFDVKD. This CDR3 is built from 14 residues. CDR3 region: CATSVSGSADTQYF.

The chain is built from TRBV7-6 and TRBJ2-5; lacking DNA, the TRBD2 call made by TCRdb goes unchecked. The CDR3 totals 16 residues. Germline assignment: CDR1 SGHVS and CDR2 FNYEAQ. CDR3 in amino acids: CASSLRAGVGQETQYF.

J is TRBJ2-1 and V is TRBV24-1. The CDR3 is 13 amino acids. Germline V CDR1 and CDR2: KGHDR, SFDVKD. CDR3 sequence reads: CATVGRTYNEQFF.

This chain uses TRBV28 with TRBJ1-2; the TRBD1 assignment by TCRdb is unverifiable without DNA. The germline V gene encodes CDR1 MDHEN and CDR2 SYDVKM. CDR3 length: 12 amino acids. The chain's CDR3 is CAVGRGNYGYTF.

CDR3: CASSQEGRENNSPLHF. The chain recombines TRBV3-1 with TRBJ1-6; the D call from TCRdb, TRBD1, cannot be confirmed without DNA. Per the germline V gene, CDR1 is LGHDT and CDR2 is YNNKEL (reference sequence). The CDR3 loop spans 16 amino acids. Using reference TRBV3-1 and TRBJ1-6 for the parts outside the CDR3, the full variable domain is DTAVSQTPKYLVTQMGNDKSIKCEQNLGHDTMYWYKQDSKKFLKIMFSYNNKELIINETVPNRFSPKSPDKAHLNLHINSLELGDSAVYFCASSQEGRENNSPLHFGNGTRLTVT.

J is TRBJ1-2 and V is TRBV4-1; checking the TCRdb D call of TRBD1 is not possible without DNA. CDR1 and CDR2 from the germline V gene are MGHRA and YSYEKL. The CDR3 loop spans 15 amino acids. This chain's CDR3 is CASSQGGQGASGYTF.

This chain connects TRBV5-1 to TRBJ2-3. CDR1 and CDR2 from the germline V gene are SGHRS and YFSETQ. This CDR3 spans 12 amino acids. CDR3 sequence: CASIDSTDTQYF.